This TCR beta chain was retrieved from a study of identical twins. As for this clonotype: Its target is not known.

The germline V gene encodes CDR1 MDHEN and CDR2 SYDVKM. The CDR3 sequence is 16 residues long. Trimming took 2 bases from V and 0 from J, leaving 13 bases between them. A universal primer site arose from template switching, and cDNA bore unique molecular identifiers. Using its own MiXCR run on the 5' RACE reads, TCRdb lists one record per CDR3 protein. The table shows 500,000 to 650,000 distinct CDR3 sequences, with approximately 20% occurring only once. Study-level results: Possibly, invariant MAIT and iNKT cells partly confounded zero-insertion analyses.

These same records also appear under a second study, on yellow fever vaccine responses in identical twins.

This clonotype was obtained from a woman between 18 and 29 years old in good health. The V gene is TRBV28, the J gene TRBJ1-1, with D hard to call. The sequenced sample was CD4+ T cells sorted from blood. The CDR3 loop is CASSLKSVWMNTEAFF. CDR3 sequence (DNA): TGTGCCAGCAGTTTAAAGAGTGTTTGGATGAACACTGAAGCTTTCTTT.